These 6 T cell receptor beta chains share one sample of origin, sequenced in a study of cytomegalovirus exposure and HLA in healthy donors. The PCR made use of 60 Vbeta and 13 Jbeta primers. The data were produced by immunoSEQ multiplex PCR, yet TCRdb's version contains in-frame clones alone and is incomplete. The sample lists around 130,000 clones, around 75% occurring once. Sequenced material: PBMCs. These receptors all stem from a woman in her thirties or forties in good health and CMV-seropositive.

This clone came up a few times. This rearrangement joins TRBV7-9 to TRBJ1-1; D unresolved. V was clipped by 5 bases and J by 10 bases, with 11 bases between them. CDR1 is SEHNR, CDR2 FQNEAQ, per germline (reference sequence). This CDR3 region has 11 residues. As DNA, the CDR3 is TGTGCCAGCAGCCCGAGCGTAGGAGCTTTCTTT. The encoded protein is CASSPSVGAFF. Filled out from reference TRBV7-9 and TRBJ1-1, the complete variable domain reads DTGVSQNPRHKITKRGQNVTFRCDPISEHNRLYWYRQTLGQGPEFLTYFQNEAQLEKSRLLSDRFSAERPKGSFSTLEIQRTEQGDSAMYLCASSPSVGAFFGQGTRLTVV.

The chain is built from TRBV19 and TRBJ1-2; D uncertain. Per germline, CDR1 LNHDA and CDR2 SQIVND (reference sequence). Trimming removed 3 bases from V and 3 bases from J, with 11 bases in between. The CDR3 contains 14 residues. CDR3 amino acids: CASSMPPDYYGYTF. In DNA form, the CDR3 reads TGTGCCAGTAGTATGCCCCCGGACTACTATGGCTACACCTTC.

The CDR3 DNA reads TGTGCCAGCAGTCCCCGACAGTTCCACACCCAAGACGATTCACCCCTCCACTTT. This codes for CASSPRQFHTQDDSPLHF. The chain is built from TRBV27 and TRBJ1-6; D may be TRBD1 (5 bases). The CDR3 runs 18 residues. Trimming stripped 5 bases from V and 8 bases from J, with 25 bases between. Germline V gene data show CDR1 as MNHEY and CDR2 as SMNVEV (reference sequence).

The V gene is TRBV30, the J gene TRBJ2-7, with 7 positions matching TRBD1. The CDR3 length is 13 residues. V was pared by 2 bases and J by 3 bases, with 4 bases of the junction left unmatched. Per the germline V gene, CDR1 is GTSNPN and CDR2 is SVGIG (reference sequence). DNA of the CDR3: TGTGCCTGGAGTACCGACAGGGTCTACGAGCAGTACTTC. It translates to CAWSTDRVYEQYF.

The gene calls are TRBV4-3 and TRBJ2-1; D perhaps matches TRBD2 (6 bases). V lost 1 base, J lost 6 bases, and 16 bases lay in between. Germline lookup yields CDR1 LGHNA and CDR2 YSLEER. This CDR3 comprises 16 residues. The CDR3 nucleotides are TGCGCCAGCAGCCAAGTCGGACCCCCCGGGGGCAATGAGCAGTTCTTC. It translates to CASSQVGPPGGNEQFF.

CDR3: CASSNTPGQGADEQFF. CDR3 sequence (DNA): TGTGCCAGCAGCAATACCCCGGGACAGGGGGCTGATGAGCAGTTCTTC. This chain links TRBV7-9 with TRBJ2-1; 12 nucleotides line up with TRBD1. CDR1 and CDR2 (germline): SEHNR, FQNEAQ (reference sequence). V trimming: 5 bases; J trimming: 8 bases; junction bases outside the gene matches: 10. The CDR3 is 16 amino acids. Full variable domain (missing parts from reference TRBV7-9 and TRBJ2-1): DTGVSQNPRHKITKRGQNVTFRCDPISEHNRLYWYRQTLGQGPEFLTYFQNEAQLEKSRLLSDRFSAERPKGSFSTLEIQRTEQGDSAMYLCASSNTPGQGADEQFFGPGTRLTVL.